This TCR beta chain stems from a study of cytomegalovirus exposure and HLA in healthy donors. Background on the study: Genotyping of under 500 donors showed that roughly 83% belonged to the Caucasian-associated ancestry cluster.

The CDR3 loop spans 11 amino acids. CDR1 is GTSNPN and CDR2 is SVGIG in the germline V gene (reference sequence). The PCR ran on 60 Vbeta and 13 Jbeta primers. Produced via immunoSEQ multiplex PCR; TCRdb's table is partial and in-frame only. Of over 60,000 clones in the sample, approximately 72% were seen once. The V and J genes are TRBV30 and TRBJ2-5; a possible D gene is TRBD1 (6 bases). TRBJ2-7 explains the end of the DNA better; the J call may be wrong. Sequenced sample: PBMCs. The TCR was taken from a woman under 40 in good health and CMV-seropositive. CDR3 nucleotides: TGTGCCGGCAAGGGGGTATCCGAGCAGTACTTC. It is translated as CAGKGVSEQYF.